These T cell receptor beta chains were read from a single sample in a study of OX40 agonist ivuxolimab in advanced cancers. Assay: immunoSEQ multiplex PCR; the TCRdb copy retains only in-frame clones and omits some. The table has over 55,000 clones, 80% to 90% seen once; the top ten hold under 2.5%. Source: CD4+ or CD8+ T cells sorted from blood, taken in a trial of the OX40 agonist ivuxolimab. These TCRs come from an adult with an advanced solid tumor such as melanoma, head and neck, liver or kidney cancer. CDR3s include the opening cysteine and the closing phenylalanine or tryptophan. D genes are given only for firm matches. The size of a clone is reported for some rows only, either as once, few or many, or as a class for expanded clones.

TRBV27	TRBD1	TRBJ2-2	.	CASSESQGVNTGELFF	TGTGCCAGCAGCGAGTCACAGGGGGTGAACACCGGGGAGCTGTTTTTT
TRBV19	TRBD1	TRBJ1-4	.	CASSIQGGGEKLFF	TGTGCCAGTAGTATCCAGGGGGGAGGTGAAAAACTGTTTTTT
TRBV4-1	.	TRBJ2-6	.	CASSKAAGANVLTF	TGCGCCAGCAGTAAGGCCGCTGGGGCCAACGTCCTGACTTTC
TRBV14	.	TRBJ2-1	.	CASSHKVGEAGGNEQFF	TGTGCCAGCAGCCACAAAGTAGGGGAAGCGGGTGGCAATGAGCAGTTCTTC
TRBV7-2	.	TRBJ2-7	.	CASSLTYEQYF	TGTGCCAGCAGCTTAACGTACGAGCAGTACTTC
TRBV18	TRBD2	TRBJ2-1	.	CASSPGLAEADEQFF	TGTGCCAGCTCCCCGGGACTAGCGGAGGCGGATGAGCAGTTCTTC
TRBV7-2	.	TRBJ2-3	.	CASSFDRFSTDTQYF	TGTGCCAGCAGCTTCGATCGTTTTAGCACAGATACGCAGTATTTT
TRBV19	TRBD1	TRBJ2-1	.	CASSIGTGNNEQFF	TGTGCCAGTAGTATTGGGACAGGAAACAATGAGCAGTTCTTC
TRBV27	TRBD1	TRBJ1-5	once	CASSSGTAQNQPQHF	TGTGCCAGCAGTTCGGGGACAGCACAGAATCAGCCCCAGCATTTT
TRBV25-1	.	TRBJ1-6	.	CAGLDTTSYNSPLHF	TGTGCCGGGTTGGACACTACTAGCTATAATTCACCCCTCCACTTT
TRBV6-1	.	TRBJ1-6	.	CASGSLSPLHF	TGTGCCAGCGGGTCACTTTCACCCCTCCACTTT
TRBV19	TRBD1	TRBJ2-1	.	CASSIGQGDKRQFF	TGTGCCAGTAGTATAGGACAGGGCGACAAGAGACAGTTCTTC
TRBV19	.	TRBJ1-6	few	CATRDYEKSSYNSPLHF	TGTGCCACTCGGGACTACGAAAAAAGCTCCTATAATTCACCCCTCCACTTT
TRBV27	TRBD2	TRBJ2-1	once	CASTNSGGASLGEQFF	TGTGCCAGCACCAATAGCGGGGGGGCGTCATTAGGGGAGCAGTTCTTC
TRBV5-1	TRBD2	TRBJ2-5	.	CASSATSGRETQYF	TGCGCCAGCAGCGCCACTAGCGGGAGAGAGACCCAGTACTTC
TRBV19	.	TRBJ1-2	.	CASSMWQVQWNYGYTF	TGTGCCAGTAGTATGTGGCAGGTTCAGTGGAACTATGGCTACACCTTC
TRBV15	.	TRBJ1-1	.	CATSRGEEPNTEAFF	TGTGCCACCAGCAGAGGAGAAGAGCCGAACACTGAAGCTTTCTTT
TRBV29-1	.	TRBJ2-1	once	CSVGGSLGNEQFF	TGCAGCGTTGGAGGCTCGCTGGGCAATGAGCAGTTCTTC
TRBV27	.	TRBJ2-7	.	CASSLRQAYEQYF	TGTGCCAGCAGTTTACGACAGGCCTACGAGCAGTACTTC
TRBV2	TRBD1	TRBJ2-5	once	CASGRGQGAFQETQYF	TGTGCCAGCGGTAGAGGACAGGGGGCGTTCCAAGAGACCCAGTACTTC
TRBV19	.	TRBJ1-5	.	CASSLTHQPQHF	TGTGCCAGTAGTCTTACACATCAGCCCCAGCATTTT
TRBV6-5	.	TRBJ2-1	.	CASAAPRGNYNEQFF	TGTGCCAGCGCTGCCCCACGAGGGAACTACAATGAGCAGTTCTTC
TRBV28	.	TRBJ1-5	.	CASSLGGWGNQPQHF	TGTGCCAGCAGTTTAGGGGGATGGGGCAATCAGCCCCAGCATTTT
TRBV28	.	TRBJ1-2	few	CLGVGCLDGYTF	TGCCTGGGAGTTGGCTGCCTTGATGGCTACACCTTC
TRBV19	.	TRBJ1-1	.	CASSSLPGRALMDTEAFF	TGTGCCAGTAGTTCCTTACCGGGACGGGCTTTAATGGACACTGAAGCTTTCTTT
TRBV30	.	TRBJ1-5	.	CAWSVSEYSNQPQHF	TGTGCCTGGAGTGTGTCGGAATATAGCAATCAGCCCCAGCATTTT
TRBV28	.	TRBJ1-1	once	CASRVMDHIKEAFF	TGTGCCAGCAGGGTTATGGATCACATCAAGGAAGCTTTCTTT
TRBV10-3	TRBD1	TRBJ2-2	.	CAISPRDRGHANTGELFF	TGTGCCATCAGCCCTCGGGACAGGGGGCACGCGAACACCGGGGAGCTGTTTTTT
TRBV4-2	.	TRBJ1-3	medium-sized	CASSQDSRGSSGNTIYF	TGTGCCAGCAGCCAAGATTCAAGGGGTTCTTCTGGAAACACCATATATTTT
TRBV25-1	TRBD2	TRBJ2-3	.	CASSVGTSGSTDTQYF	TGTGCCAGCAGTGTAGGGACTAGCGGGAGCACAGATACGCAGTATTTT
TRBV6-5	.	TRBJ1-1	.	CASSSLGEAFF	TGTGCCAGCAGTTCTCTGGGTGAAGCTTTCTTT
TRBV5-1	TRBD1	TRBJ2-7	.	CASSLGGTGSYEQYF	TGCGCCAGCAGCTTGGGTGGGACAGGGAGCTACGAGCAGTACTTC
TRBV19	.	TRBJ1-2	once	CASSINAGRAFYGYTF	TGTGCCAGTAGTATCAATGCGGGCAGAGCCTTTTATGGCTACACCTTC
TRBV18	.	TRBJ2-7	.	CASSSAYEQYF	TGTGCCAGCTCGTCCGCCTACGAGCAGTACTTC
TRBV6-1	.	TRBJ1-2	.	CASSEGLGTNYGYTF	TGTGCCAGCAGTGAAGGACTTGGAACTAACTATGGCTACACCTTC
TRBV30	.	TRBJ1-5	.	CAWSKFGVQPQHF	TGTGCCTGGAGTAAATTCGGGGTTCAGCCCCAGCATTTT
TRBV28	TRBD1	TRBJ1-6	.	CASFRDRGNSPLHF	TGTGCCAGCTTCAGGGACAGGGGGAATTCACCCCTCCACTTT
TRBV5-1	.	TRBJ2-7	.	CASSLGYEQYF	TGCGCCAGCAGCTTGGGCTACGAGCAGTACTTC
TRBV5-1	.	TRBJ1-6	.	CASSLDPTRDNSPLHF	TGCGCCAGCAGCTTGGACCCCACGAGGGATAATTCACCCCTCCACTTT
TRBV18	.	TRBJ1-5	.	CASSLLDAAGQPQHF	TGTGCCAGCTCACTTCTTGACGCGGCCGGTCAGCCCCAGCATTTT
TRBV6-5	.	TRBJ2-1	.	CASRPTSFSREQFF	TGTGCCAGCAGACCGACTAGTTTTTCCCGGGAGCAGTTCTTC
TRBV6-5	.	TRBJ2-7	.	CASSQSTSNRYEQYF	TGTGCCAGCAGTCAATCTACGTCTAATAGGTACGAGCAGTACTTC
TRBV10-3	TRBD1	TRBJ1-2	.	CAISELGQGIYGYTF	TGTGCCATCAGTGAACTGGGACAGGGGATATATGGCTACACCTTC
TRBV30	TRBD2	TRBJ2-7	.	CAWSGRSLAESAYEQYF	TGTGCCTGGAGTGGGAGGAGCCTAGCGGAATCCGCCTACGAGCAGTACTTC
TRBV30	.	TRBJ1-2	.	CAWIRGTANYGYTF	TGTGCCTGGATTCGAGGGACGGCTAACTATGGCTACACCTTC
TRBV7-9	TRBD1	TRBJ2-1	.	CASSASNRGDNEQFF	TGTGCCAGCAGCGCATCCAACAGGGGGGACAATGAGCAGTTCTTC
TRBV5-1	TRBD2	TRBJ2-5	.	CASSFTPSGGANEETQYF	TGCGCCAGCAGCTTTACGCCTAGCGGGGGGGCTAACGAAGAGACCCAGTACTTC
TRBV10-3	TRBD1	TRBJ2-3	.	CAISGGTADTQYF	TGTGCCATCAGTGGGGGGACAGCAGATACGCAGTATTTT
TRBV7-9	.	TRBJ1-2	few	CASSPDSRAYGYTF	TGTGCCAGCAGCCCGGACAGCCGCGCCTATGGCTACACCTTC
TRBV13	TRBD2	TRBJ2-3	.	CASSYRAGGSLDTQYF	TGTGCCAGCAGCTACCGAGCGGGGGGAAGTCTAGATACGCAGTATTTT
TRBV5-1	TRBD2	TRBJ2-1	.	CASSPLAGGDNEQFF	TGCGCCAGCAGCCCATTAGCGGGAGGGGACAATGAGCAGTTCTTC
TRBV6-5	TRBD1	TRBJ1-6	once	CASRGGQAGSPLHF	TGTGCCAGCAGAGGGGGACAGGCCGGGTCACCCCTCCACTTT